This entry describes one T cell receptor (beta chain). The V gene's germline CDR1 is SGHAT and CDR2 FQDESV (reference sequence). This CDR3 region has 12 residues. Trimming left V 0 bases short and J 7 bases short, with 6 bases between. Using immunoSEQ multiplex PCR, the repertoire was profiled, and TCRdb retains in-frame clones only, with some absent. The data contain around 80,000 clones, around nine tenths of them singletons. The data derive from a study of technical replicates of blood from a few donors. The J gene is TRBJ1-1, the V gene TRBV11-1; tentative D call: TRBD1 (5 bases). Sequenced: T cells isolated from PBMCs. The clonotype originates from a human donor in good health. CDR3 amino acids: CASSLAGVEAFF. The CDR3 bases are TGTGCCAGCAGCTTAGCAGGGGTTGAAGCTTTCTTT. Together with reference TRBV11-1 and TRBJ1-1, the CDR3 gives the full variable domain: EAEVAQSPRYKITEKSQAVAFWCDPISGHATLYWYRQILGQGPELLVQFQDESVVDDSQLPKDRFSAERLKGVDSTLKIQPAELGDSAMYLCASSLAGVEAFFGQGTRLTVV.